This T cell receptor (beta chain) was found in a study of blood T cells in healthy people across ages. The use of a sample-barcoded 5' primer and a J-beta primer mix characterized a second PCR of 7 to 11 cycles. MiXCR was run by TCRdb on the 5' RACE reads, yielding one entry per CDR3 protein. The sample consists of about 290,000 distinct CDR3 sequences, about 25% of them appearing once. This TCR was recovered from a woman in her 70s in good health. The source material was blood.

The CDR3 sequence is CASSTQGTGELFF. The DNA of the CDR3 is TGTGCCAGCAGTACTCAGGGGACCGGGGAGCTGTTTTTT. This chain connects TRBV12-3 or TRBV12-4 to TRBJ2-2, with a tentative D call TRBD1 (6 bases). Deletions cut 5 bases from V and 5 bases from J, with 9 bases between. The CDR3 is made up of 13 amino acids.